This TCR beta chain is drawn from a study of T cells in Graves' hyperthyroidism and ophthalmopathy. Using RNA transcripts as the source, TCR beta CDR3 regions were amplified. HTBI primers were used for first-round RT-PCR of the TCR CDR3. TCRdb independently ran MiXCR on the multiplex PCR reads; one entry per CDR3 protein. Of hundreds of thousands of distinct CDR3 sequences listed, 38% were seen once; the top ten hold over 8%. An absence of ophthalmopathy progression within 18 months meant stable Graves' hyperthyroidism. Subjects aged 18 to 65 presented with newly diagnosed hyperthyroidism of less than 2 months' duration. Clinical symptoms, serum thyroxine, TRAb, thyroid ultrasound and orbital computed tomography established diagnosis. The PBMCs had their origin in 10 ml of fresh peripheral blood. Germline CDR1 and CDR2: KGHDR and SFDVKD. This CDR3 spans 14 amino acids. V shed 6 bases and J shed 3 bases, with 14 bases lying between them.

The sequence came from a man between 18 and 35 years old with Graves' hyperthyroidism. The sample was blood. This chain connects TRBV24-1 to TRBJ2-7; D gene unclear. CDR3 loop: CATSFLRDHYEQYF. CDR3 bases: TGTGCCACCAGTTTCCTTAGGGATCACTACGAGCAGTACTTC.